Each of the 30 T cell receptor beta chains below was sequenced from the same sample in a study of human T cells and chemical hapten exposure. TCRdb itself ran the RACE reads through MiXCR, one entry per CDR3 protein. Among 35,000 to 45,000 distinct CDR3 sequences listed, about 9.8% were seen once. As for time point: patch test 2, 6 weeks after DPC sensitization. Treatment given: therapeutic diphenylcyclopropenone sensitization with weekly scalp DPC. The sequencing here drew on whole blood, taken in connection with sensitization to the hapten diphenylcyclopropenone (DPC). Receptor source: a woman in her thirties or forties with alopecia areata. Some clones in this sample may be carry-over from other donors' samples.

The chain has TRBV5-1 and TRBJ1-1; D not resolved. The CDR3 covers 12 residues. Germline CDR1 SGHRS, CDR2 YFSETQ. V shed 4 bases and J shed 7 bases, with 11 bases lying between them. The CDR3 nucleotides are TGCGCCAGCAGCCTTTCAGAGGATGAAGCTTTCTTT. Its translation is CASSLSEDEAFF. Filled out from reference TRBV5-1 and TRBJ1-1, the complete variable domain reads KAGVTQTPRYLIKTRGQQVTLSCSPISGHRSVSWYQQTPGQGLQFLFEYFSETQRNKGNFPGRFSGRQFSNSRSEMNVSTLELGDSALYLCASSLSEDEAFFGQGTRLTVV.

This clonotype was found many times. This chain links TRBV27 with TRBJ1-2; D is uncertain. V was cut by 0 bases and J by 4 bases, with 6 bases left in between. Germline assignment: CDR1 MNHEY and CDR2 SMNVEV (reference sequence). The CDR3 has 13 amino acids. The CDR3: CASSLSWGYGYTF. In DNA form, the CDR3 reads TGTGCCAGCAGTTTATCCTGGGGCTATGGCTACACCTTC.

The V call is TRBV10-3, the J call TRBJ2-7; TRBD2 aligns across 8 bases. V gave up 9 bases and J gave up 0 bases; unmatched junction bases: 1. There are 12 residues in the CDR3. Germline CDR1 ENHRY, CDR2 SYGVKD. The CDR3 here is CAIGTSSYEQYF. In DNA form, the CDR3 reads TGTGCCATTGGGACTAGCTCCTACGAGCAGTACTTC.

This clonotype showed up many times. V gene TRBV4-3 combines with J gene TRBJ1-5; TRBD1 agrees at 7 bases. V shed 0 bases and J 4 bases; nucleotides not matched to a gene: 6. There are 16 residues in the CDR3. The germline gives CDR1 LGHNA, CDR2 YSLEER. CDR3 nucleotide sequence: TGCGCCAGCAGCCAAGACGTAGGGGGCGAGAATCAGCCCCAGCATTTT. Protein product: CASSQDVGGENQPQHF.

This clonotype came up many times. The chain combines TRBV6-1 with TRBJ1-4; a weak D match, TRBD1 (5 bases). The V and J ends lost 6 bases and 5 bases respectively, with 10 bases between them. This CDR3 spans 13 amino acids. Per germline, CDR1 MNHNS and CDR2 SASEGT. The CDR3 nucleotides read TGTGCCAGCAGGTCCAGACAGAATGAAAAACTGTTTTTT. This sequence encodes CASRSRQNEKLFF.

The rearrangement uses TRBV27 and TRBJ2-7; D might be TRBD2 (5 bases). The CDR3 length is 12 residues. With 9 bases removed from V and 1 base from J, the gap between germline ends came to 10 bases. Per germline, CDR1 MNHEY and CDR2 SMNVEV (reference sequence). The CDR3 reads CARARGSYEQYF. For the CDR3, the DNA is TGTGCCAGGGCCCGGGGATCCTACGAGCAGTACTTC.

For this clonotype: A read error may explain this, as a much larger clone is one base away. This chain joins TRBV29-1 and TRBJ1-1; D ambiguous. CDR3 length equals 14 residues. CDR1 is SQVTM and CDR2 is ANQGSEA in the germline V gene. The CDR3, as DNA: TGCAGCGTTGCCCGCGGCGGCATTAACACTGAAGCTCTCTTT. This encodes CSVARGGINTEALF. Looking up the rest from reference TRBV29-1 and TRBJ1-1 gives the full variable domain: SAVISQKPSRDICQRGTSLTIQCQVDSQVTMMFWYRQQPGQSLTLIATANQGSEATYESGFVIDKFPISRPNLTFSTLTVSNMSPEDSSIYLCSVARGGINTEALFGQGTRLTVV.

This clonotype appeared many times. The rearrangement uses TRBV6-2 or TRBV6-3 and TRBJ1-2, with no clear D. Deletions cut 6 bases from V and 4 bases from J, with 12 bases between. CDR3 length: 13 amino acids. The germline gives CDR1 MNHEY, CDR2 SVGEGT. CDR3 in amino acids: CASSSLEVYGYTF. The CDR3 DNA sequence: TGTGCCAGCAGCTCCCTGGAGGTCTATGGCTACACCTTC.

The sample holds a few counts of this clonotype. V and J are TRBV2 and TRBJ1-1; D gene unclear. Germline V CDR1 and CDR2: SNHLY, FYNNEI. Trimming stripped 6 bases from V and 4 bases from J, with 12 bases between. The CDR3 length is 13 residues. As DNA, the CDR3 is TGTGCCAGCAGAGGCCGAGGCGGCACTGAAGCTTTCTTT. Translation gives CASRGRGGTEAFF.

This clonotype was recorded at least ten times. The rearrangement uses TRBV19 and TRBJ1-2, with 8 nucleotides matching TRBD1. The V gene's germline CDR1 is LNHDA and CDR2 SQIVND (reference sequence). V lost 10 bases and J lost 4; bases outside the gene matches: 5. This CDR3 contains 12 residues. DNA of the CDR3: TGTGCCACTTCGGACAGGGTCTATGGCTACACCTTC. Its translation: CATSDRVYGYTF.

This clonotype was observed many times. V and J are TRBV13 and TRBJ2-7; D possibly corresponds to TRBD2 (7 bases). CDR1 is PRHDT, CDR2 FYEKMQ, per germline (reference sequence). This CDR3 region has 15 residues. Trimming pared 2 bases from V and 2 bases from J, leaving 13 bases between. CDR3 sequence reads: CASSLRRGQTYEQYF. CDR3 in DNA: TGTGCCAGCAGCTTACGGCGGGGGCAAACCTACGAGCAGTACTTC.

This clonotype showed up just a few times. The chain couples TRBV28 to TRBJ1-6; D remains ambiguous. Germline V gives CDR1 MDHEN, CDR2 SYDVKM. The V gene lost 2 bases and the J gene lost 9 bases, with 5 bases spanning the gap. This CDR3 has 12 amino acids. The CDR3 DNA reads TGTGCCAGCAGTTTAAGCGCTTCACCCCTCCACTTT. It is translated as CASSLSASPLHF.

The DNA for the CDR3 is TGTGCCAGCAGCCCCGGGGCAGGGAGGCAGACCCAGTACTTC. Translated, it gives CASSPGAGRQTQYF. This chain links TRBV7-9 with TRBJ2-5, with a possible D match to TRBD2 (6 bases). Between the trimmed V and J ends, which lost 5 bases and 6 bases, there was a span of 16 bases. Germline V lookup: CDR1 SEHNR, CDR2 FQNEAQ (reference sequence). This CDR3 spans 14 amino acids.

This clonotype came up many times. The CDR3 loop is CASSLREELFF. In DNA, the CDR3 is TGTGCCAGCAGCCTGAGGGAAGAACTGTTTTTT. V is TRBV28 and J is TRBJ1-4; D gene uncertain. V was cut by 6 bases and J by 12 bases, with 11 bases left in between. This CDR3 is 11 amino acids long. Germline lookup yields CDR1 MDHEN and CDR2 SYDVKM.

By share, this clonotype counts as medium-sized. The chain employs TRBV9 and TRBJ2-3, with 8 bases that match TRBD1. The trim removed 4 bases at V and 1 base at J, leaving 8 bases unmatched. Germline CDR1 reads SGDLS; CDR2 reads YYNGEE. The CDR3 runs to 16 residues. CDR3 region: CASSLATGQGTDTQYF. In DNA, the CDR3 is TGTGCCAGCAGCTTAGCCACGGGACAGGGCACAGATACGCAGTATTTT.

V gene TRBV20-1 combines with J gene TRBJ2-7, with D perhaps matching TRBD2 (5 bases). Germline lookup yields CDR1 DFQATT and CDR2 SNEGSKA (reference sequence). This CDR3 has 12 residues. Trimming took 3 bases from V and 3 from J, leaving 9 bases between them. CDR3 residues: CSASDEGYEQYF. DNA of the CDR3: TGCAGTGCTAGCGACGAGGGCTACGAGCAGTACTTC.

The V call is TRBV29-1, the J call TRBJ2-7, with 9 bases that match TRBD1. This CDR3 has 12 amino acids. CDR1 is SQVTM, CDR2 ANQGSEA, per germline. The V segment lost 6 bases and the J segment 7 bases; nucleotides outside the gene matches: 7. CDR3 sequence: CSVLGQGREQYF. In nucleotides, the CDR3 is TGCAGCGTCCTCGGACAGGGGAGAGAGCAGTACTTC.

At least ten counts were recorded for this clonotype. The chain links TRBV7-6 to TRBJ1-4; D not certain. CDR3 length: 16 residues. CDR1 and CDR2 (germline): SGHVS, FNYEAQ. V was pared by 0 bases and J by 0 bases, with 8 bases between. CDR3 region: CASSLAALATNEKLFF. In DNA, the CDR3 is TGTGCCAGCAGCTTAGCGGCCCTTGCAACTAATGAAAAACTGTTTTTT.

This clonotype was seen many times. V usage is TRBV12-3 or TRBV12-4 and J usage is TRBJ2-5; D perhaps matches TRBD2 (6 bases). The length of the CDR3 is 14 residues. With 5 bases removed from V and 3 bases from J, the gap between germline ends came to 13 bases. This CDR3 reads CASSPPTSEETQYF. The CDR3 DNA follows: TGTGCCAGCAGTCCGCCGACTAGTGAAGAGACCCAGTACTTC.

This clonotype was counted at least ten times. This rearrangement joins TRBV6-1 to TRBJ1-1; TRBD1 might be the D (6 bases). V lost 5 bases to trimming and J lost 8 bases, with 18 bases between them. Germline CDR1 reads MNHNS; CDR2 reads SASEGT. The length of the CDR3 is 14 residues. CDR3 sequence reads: CASSSYGGPTEAFF. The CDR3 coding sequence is TGTGCCAGCAGTTCCTACGGGGGCCCCACCGAAGCTTTCTTT.

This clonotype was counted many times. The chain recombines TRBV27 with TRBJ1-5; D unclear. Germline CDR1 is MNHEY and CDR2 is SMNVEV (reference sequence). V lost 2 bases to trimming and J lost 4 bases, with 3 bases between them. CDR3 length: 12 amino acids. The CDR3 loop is CASSLPNQPQHF. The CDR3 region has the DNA TGTGCCAGCAGTTTACCGAATCAGCCCCAGCATTTT.

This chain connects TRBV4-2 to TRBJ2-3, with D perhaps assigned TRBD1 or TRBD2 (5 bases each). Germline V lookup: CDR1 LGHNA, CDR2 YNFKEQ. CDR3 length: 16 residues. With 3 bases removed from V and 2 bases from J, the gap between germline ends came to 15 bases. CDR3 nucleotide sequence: TGTGCCAGCAGCCAGTATCTGGGGGTATTCACAGATACGCAGTATTTT. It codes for CASSQYLGVFTDTQYF.

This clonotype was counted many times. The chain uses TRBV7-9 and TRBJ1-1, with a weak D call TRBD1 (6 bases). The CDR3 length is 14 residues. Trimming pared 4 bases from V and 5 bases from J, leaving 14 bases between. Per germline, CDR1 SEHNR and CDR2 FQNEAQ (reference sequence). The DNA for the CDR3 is TGTGCCAGCAGCTCTCCATTCGACAGGACTGAAGCTTTCTTT. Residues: CASSSPFDRTEAFF. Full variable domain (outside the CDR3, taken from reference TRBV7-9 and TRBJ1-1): DTGVSQNPRHKITKRGQNVTFRCDPISEHNRLYWYRQTLGQGPEFLTYFQNEAQLEKSRLLSDRFSAERPKGSFSTLEIQRTEQGDSAMYLCASSSPFDRTEAFFGQGTRLTVV.

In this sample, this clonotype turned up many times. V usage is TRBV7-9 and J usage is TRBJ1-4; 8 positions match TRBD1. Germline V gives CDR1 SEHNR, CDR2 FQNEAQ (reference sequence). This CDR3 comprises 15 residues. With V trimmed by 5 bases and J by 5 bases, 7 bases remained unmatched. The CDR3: CASSARQGLNEKLFF. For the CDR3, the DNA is TGTGCCAGCAGCGCACGACAGGGGCTAAATGAAAAACTGTTTTTT. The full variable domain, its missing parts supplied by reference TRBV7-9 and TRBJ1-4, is DTGVSQNPRHKITKRGQNVTFRCDPISEHNRLYWYRQTLGQGPEFLTYFQNEAQLEKSRLLSDRFSAERPKGSFSTLEIQRTEQGDSAMYLCASSARQGLNEKLFFGSGTQLSVL.

The DNA for the CDR3 is TGTGCCAGCAGTGATGAGACCTCTGGCTACACCTTC. Protein: CASSDETSGYTF. V gene TRBV2 combines with J gene TRBJ1-2, with D unclear. Trimming left V 3 bases short and J 7 bases short, with 9 bases between. The length of the CDR3 is 12 residues. Germline V gives CDR1 SNHLY, CDR2 FYNNEI.

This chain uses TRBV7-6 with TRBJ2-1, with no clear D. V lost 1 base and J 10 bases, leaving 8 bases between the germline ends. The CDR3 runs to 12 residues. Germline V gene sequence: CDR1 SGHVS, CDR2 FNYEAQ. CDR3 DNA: TGTGCCAGCAGCTTAGGGGGAAAAGAGCAGTTCTTC. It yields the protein CASSLGGKEQFF.

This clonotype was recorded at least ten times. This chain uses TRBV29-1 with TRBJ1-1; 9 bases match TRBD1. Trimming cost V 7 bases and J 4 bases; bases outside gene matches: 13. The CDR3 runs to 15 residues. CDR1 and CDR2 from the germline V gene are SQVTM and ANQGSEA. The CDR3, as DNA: TGCAGCGCCTATACGACACAGGGGGCCTTCACTGAAGCTTTCTTT. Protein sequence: CSAYTTQGAFTEAFF.

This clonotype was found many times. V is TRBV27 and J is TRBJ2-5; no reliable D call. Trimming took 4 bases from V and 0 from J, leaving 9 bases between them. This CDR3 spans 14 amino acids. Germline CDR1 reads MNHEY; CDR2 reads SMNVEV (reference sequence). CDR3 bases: TGTGCCAGCAGTTCGACGGTTTACCAAGAGACCCAGTACTTC. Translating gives CASSSTVYQETQYF.

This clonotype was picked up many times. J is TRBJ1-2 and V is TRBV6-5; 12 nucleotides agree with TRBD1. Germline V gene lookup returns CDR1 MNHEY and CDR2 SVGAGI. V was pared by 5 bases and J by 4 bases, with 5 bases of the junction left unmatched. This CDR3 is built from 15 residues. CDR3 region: CASSEGTGGVYGYTF. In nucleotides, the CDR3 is TGTGCCAGCAGTGAGGGGACAGGGGGCGTCTATGGCTACACCTTC.

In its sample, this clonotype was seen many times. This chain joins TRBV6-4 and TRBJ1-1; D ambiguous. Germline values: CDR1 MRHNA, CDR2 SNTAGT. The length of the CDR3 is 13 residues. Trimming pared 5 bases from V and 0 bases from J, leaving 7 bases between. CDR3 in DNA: TGTGCCAGCAGTCAGGAGATGAACACTGAAGCTTTCTTT. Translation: CASSQEMNTEAFF.